The following is a TCR beta chain sequence with its context. These data are taken from a study of blood T cell repertoires in COVID-19. Background on the study: Collection of acute and convalescent COVID-19 samples took place in the United States, Italy and Spain. In each case, the material was cDNA or gDNA derived from T cells, B-cell-depleted T cells, or PBMCs.

Repertoires were generated with immunoSEQ multiplex PCR, while TCRdb's copy carries only in-frame clones and drops some. The sample gives just under 45,000 clones, around 87% of which show up once; roughly 4.3% is in the top ten. Trimming cost V 4 bases and J 4 bases; bases outside gene matches: 13. CDR3 length equals 17 residues. The germline CDR1 and CDR2 sequences are SGHNT and YYREEE (reference sequence). The chain recombines TRBV5-4 with TRBJ1-2; 10 nucleotides agree with TRBD1. This TCR was recovered from a man aged 40-50 years with COVID-19, enrolled during active disease. Sequencing was carried out using peripheral blood. The CDR3 here is CASSPTGTGAELYGYTF. CDR3 DNA: TGTGCCAGCAGCCCGACCGGGACAGGGGCCGAACTCTATGGCTACACCTTC.